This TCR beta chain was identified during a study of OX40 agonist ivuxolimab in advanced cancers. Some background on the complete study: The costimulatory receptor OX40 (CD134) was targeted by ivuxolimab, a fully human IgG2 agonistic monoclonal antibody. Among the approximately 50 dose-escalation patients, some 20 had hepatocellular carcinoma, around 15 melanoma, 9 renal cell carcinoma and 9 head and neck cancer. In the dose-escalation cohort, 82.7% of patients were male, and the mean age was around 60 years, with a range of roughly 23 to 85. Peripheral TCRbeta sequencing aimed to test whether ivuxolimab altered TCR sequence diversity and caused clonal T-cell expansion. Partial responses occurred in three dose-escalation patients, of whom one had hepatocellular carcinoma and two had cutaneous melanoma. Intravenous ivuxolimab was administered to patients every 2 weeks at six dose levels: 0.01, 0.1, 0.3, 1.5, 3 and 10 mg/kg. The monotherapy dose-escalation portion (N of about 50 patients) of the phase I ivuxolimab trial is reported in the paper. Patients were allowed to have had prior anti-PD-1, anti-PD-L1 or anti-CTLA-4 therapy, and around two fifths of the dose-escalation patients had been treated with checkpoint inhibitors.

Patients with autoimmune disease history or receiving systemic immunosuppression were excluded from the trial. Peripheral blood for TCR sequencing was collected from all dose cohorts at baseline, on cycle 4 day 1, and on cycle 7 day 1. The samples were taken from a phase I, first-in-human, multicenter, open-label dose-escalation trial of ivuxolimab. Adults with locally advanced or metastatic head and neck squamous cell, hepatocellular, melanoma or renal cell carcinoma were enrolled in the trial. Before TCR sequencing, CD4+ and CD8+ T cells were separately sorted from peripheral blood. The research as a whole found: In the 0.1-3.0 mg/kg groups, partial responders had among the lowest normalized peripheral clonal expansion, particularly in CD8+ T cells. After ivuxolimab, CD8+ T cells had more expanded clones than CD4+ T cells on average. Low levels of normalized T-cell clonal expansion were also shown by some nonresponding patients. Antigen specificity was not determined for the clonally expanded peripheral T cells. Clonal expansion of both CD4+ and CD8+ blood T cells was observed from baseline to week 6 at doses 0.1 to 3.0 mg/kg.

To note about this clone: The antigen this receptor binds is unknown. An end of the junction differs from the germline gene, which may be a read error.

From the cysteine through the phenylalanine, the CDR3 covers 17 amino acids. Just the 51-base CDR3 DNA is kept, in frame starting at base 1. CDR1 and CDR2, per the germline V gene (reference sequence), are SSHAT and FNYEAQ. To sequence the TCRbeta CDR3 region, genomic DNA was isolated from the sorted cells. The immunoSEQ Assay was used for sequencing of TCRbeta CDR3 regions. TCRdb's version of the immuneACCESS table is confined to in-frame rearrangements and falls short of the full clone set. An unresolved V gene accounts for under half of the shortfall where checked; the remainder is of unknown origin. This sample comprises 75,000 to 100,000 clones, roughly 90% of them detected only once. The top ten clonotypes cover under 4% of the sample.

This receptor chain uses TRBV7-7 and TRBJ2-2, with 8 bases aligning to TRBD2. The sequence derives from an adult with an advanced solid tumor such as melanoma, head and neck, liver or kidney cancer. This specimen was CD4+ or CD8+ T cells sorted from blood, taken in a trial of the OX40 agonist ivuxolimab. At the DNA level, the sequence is TGTGCTAGCAGCCTTTTGCCTAGCGGGCCTAACACCGGGGAGCTGTTTTTT. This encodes CASSLLPSGPNTGELFF. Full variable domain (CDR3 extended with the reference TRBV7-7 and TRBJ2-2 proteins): GAGVSQSPRYKVTKRGQDVTLRCDPISSHATLYWYQQALGQGPEFLTYFNYEAQPDKSGLPSDRFSAERPEGSISTLTIQRTEQRDSAMYRCASSLLPSGPNTGELFFGEGSRLTVL.